This T cell receptor (beta chain) was recorded in a study of control samples from healthy donors and cancer patients. Clones were read by immunoSEQ multiplex PCR, and TCRdb kept only the in-frame ones, dropping some. The sample lists fewer than 500,000 clones; about nine tenths were seen once. This CDR3 region has 16 residues. Trimming stripped 0 bases from V and 2 bases from J, with 13 bases between. Germline V gene sequence: CDR1 SGHRS, CDR2 YFSETQ. The TCR originated in a man aged 40-49 years with head and neck cancer. V is TRBV5-1 and J is TRBJ2-3, with unresolved D. The sequencing sample was made of PBMCs. CDR3 protein: CASSLGDAGFTDTQYF. DNA for the CDR3: TGCGCCAGCAGCTTGGGCGACGCTGGGTTCACAGATACGCAGTATTTT.